Included here is one TCR beta chain sequence, with context. Its target is unknown. This entry belongs to a study of cytomegalovirus exposure and HLA in healthy donors. Study-wide background: Most genotyped donors, around 78% of some 400, had Caucasian-associated genetic ancestry. General study results and limits: High sensitivity and specificity were reportedly achieved when the classifier diagnosed cytomegalovirus status.

Germline trimming cut 1 base from V and 2 bases from J; bases unmatched to any gene: 12. Germline V gives CDR1 SGHAT, CDR2 FQNNGV. The CDR3 loop spans 18 amino acids. This PCR relied on a set of 60 Vbeta primers and 13 Jbeta primers. Clones were read by immunoSEQ multiplex PCR, and TCRdb kept only the in-frame ones, dropping some. The profile covers roughly 70,000 clones, with roughly 78% appearing a single time and 1.9% taken by the ten largest. The origin of this receptor is a man younger than 35 in good health and CMV-seronegative. The V call is TRBV11-2, the J call TRBJ2-3; TRBD2 agrees at 7 bases. The specimen was PBMCs. CDR3 sequence: CASSLGSDLAAITDTQYF. CDR3 in DNA: TGTGCCAGCAGCTTAGGGTCAGACCTAGCGGCAATCACAGATACGCAGTATTTT.